This TCR beta chain was captured in a study of human T cells and chemical hapten exposure. Whole-study results and caveats: The number of TCRs above 1 in 1000 frequency did not change after DPC sensitization.

Blood, whole and unfractionated, served as the source for total RNA extraction. Points on this clonotype: As yet, its antigen is unknown.

It was the library that attached unique molecular identifiers to individual cDNA molecules. In the original analysis: Sequenced samples showed a median of approximately 100,000 TCRs each, with counts running from roughly 23,000 to 700,000. Using its own MiXCR run on the reads, TCRdb lists one record per CDR3 protein. The V and J calls, along with clone size, are taken from TCRdb and not from the paper's own processing. In the table there are roughly 540 distinct CDR3 sequences, 96% of which are singletons. CDR1 and CDR2 (germline): SQVTM, ANQGSEA. This CDR3 spans 14 amino acids. Trimming took off 7 bases at V and 2 bases at J, with 18 bases between the two ends.

This chain uses TRBV29-1 with TRBJ2-7; tentative D call: TRBD1 (6 bases). The receptor's source is a human donor who had alopecia or was a healthy volunteer (not recorded which). Some clones in this sample may be carry-over from other donors' samples. This table probably holds off-target reads from a library built for another chain. The sample consisted of whole blood. In DNA, the CDR3 is TGCAGCGCCGCTGACCGGGACACCCCCTACGAGCAGTACTTC. Protein sequence: CSAADRDTPYEQYF.